This T cell receptor beta chain was sequenced during a study of blood T cell repertoires in COVID-19. The CDR3 loop spans 11 amino acids. CDR1 is DFQATT, CDR2 SNEGSKA, per germline (reference sequence). Method: immunoSEQ multiplex PCR; TCRdb's copy keeps in-frame clones and lacks some. The table has roughly 180,000 clones, roughly 80% seen once. Recovered Cohort 3 donors showed two negative PCRs, clearance, or symptom resolution. Sample: PBMCs or T cells enriched from blood (not recorded which). The rearrangement uses TRBV20-1 and TRBJ1-1, with D unresolved. This clonotype was sampled from a man aged 40-49 years who had recovered from COVID-19. The CDR3 spells CSAYLNTEAFF. CDR3 coding DNA: TGCAGCGCCTACCTGAACACTGAAGCTTTCTTT.